This T cell receptor (beta chain) emerged from a study of cytomegalovirus exposure and HLA in healthy donors. A remark on this clone: Its matching antigen is unknown.

In the PCR, 60 Vbeta and 13 Jbeta primers were used. Sequenced by immunoSEQ multiplex PCR; TCRdb stores in-frame clones only, minus some. The sample lists 150,000 to 200,000 clones, roughly 80% seen once, with 0.25% to 0.3% in the top ten. Broader study findings: Previously analyzed data showed that most TCR beta V segments were productive at a frequency of about 87% or about 30%. As was reported, the classifier diagnosed cytomegalovirus status with high specificity and sensitivity. There were a few CMV-associated chains whose specificity for CMV antigens was confirmed in vitro.

Donors were nominally healthy when sampled, though unrecorded immune exposures were likely. Trimming removed 2 bases from V and 6 bases from J; junction bases left unmatched: 4. The CDR3 has 15 residues. Germline lookup yields CDR1 SGHTA and CDR2 FQGNSA. This sequence originates from a boy between 5 and 17 years old in good health and CMV-seronegative. The sample consisted of PBMCs. The V call is TRBV7-2, the J call TRBJ2-2, with TRBD2 matching 9 bases. The CDR3 loop reads CASSLSAGGPGELFF. CDR3 bases: TGTGCCAGCAGCTTATCGGCGGGGGGGCCCGGGGAGCTGTTTTTT.